The 24 T cell receptor beta chains below all came from one sample that was sequenced in a study of early T cells in non-severe SARS-CoV-2 infection. TCRdb re-analysed the 5' RACE reads in MiXCR, keeping a single row per CDR3 protein. Among 40,000 or so distinct CDR3 sequences, more than 9% were seen once, and the ten largest hold less than 25%. Sample: whole blood. The receptors here all came from an adult who was a healthcare worker with PCR-confirmed SARS-CoV-2 infection or an uninfected control (not recorded which).

For the CDR3, the DNA is TGTGCCAGCAGCTTAGACGGATTTTACAGTTCCTACGAGCAGTACTTC. Translated: CASSLDGFYSSYEQYF. The rearrangement links TRBV7-4 to TRBJ2-7; D remains unclear. The germline CDR1 and CDR2 sequences are SGHVT and SQSDAQ. V shed 1 base and J shed 1 base, with 14 bases lying between them. The CDR3 loop spans 16 amino acids.

This clonotype was seen repeatedly, ten times or more. The gene calls are TRBV30 and TRBJ2-7; possibly TRBD1 for D (5 bases). Germline loops: CDR1 GTSNPN, CDR2 SVGIG (reference sequence). The CDR3 totals 13 residues. V was cut by 0 bases and J by 3 bases, with 9 bases left in between. The CDR3 protein is CAWSVGANYEQYF. The CDR3 region has the DNA TGTGCCTGGAGTGTAGGGGCCAACTACGAGCAGTACTTC.

This clonotype was counted many times. The rearrangement uses TRBV11-2 and TRBJ2-1, with TRBD2 identical over 8 bases. Germline V gene data show CDR1 as SGHAT and CDR2 as FQNNGV. CDR3 length: 16 residues. J was trimmed by 1 base and V by 1 base; bases with no gene match: 3. The chain's CDR3 is CASSLVGGVSYNEQFF. CDR3 in DNA: TGTGCCAGCAGCTTAGTCGGGGGGGTTTCCTACAATGAGCAGTTCTTC.

This clonotype was observed a handful of times. V usage is TRBV29-1 and J usage is TRBJ2-7, with unresolved D. The germline CDR1 and CDR2 sequences are SQVTM and ANQGSEA. Trimming took off 3 bases at V and 5 bases at J, with 11 bases between the two ends. The CDR3 is 12 amino acids. The CDR3 nucleotides are TGCAGCGTTGAGAAGGGTTTCCACGAGCAGTACTTC. It is translated as CSVEKGFHEQYF.

This chain joins TRBV29-1 and TRBJ2-1; 7 bases are a match to TRBD2. Germline V CDR1 and CDR2: SQVTM, ANQGSEA. This CDR3 region has 14 residues. The trim removed 8 bases at V and 0 bases at J, leaving 7 bases unmatched. In nucleotides, the CDR3 is TGCAGCACTAGCGCTCTGAGCTCCTACAATGAGCAGTTCTTC. Protein product: CSTSALSSYNEQFF.

This clonotype was detected a few times. One end of the junction varies from germline; a read error may be responsible. V is TRBV29-1 and J is TRBJ2-3; D gene unclear. Germline V gene lookup returns CDR1 SQVTM and CDR2 ANQGSEA. CDR3 length: 12 residues. The DNA of the CDR3 is TGCGGCGTGAAAGTAGACGGAGATACGCAGTATTTT. It specifies CGVKVDGDTQYF.

This clonotype was counted a few times. The genes are TRBV27 and TRBJ2-7; D gene ambiguous. The CDR3 length is 12 residues. Deletions cut 2 bases from V and 9 bases from J, with 11 bases between. Per the germline V gene, CDR1 is MNHEY and CDR2 is SMNVEV (reference sequence). The CDR3 DNA reads TGTGCCAGCAGTTTAGCCCCTGGCGGGCAGTACTTC. Protein: CASSLAPGGQYF.

This clonotype came up many times. The rearrangement joins TRBV20-1 to TRBJ2-7; D is unclear. The germline V gene has CDR1 DFQATT and CDR2 SNEGSKA (reference sequence). V was shortened by 6 bases and J by 2 bases, with 17 bases between the two germline ends. The CDR3 covers 14 residues. In DNA, the CDR3 is TGCAGTGCCGAAGGTGGGGAAAACCCCTACGAGCAGTACTTC. It specifies CSAEGGENPYEQYF.

The rearrangement joins TRBV7-9 to TRBJ1-1, with D unresolved. Trimming took off 5 bases at V and 7 bases at J, with 8 bases between the two ends. Germline assignment: CDR1 SEHNR and CDR2 FQNEAQ (reference sequence). There are 11 residues in the CDR3. CDR3 residues: CASSPLFEAFF. The DNA of the CDR3 is TGTGCCAGCAGCCCCCTCTTTGAAGCTTTCTTT.

This clonotype ranks as medium-sized. J is TRBJ2-7 and V is TRBV29-1, with D unclear. This CDR3 comprises 14 residues. V was cut by 0 bases and J by 5 bases, with 14 bases left in between. CDR1 SQVTM and CDR2 ANQGSEA come from the germline V gene. CDR3 in amino acids: CSVEDPSKGNEQYF. The CDR3 region has the DNA TGCAGCGTTGAAGACCCGTCGAAGGGCAACGAGCAGTACTTC.

V gene TRBV28 combines with J gene TRBJ2-1, with 10 bases aligning to TRBD2. The germline V gene encodes CDR1 MDHEN and CDR2 SYDVKM. Trimming removed 4 bases from V and 8 bases from J; junction bases left unmatched: 8. The CDR3 loop spans 15 amino acids. Written as DNA, the CDR3 is TGTGCCAGCAGTTCCCTAGCGGGAGATGGGGATGAGCAGTTCTTC. This codes for CASSSLAGDGDEQFF.

This clonotype has only a few counts. J is TRBJ2-1 and V is TRBV28, with 8 bases matching TRBD2. V gave up 4 bases and J gave up 4 bases; unmatched junction bases: 9. In germline, CDR1 is MDHEN, CDR2 SYDVKM. CDR3 size: 16 residues. The CDR3 nucleotides are TGTGCCAGCAGTTCCCCGATAGCGGGGTCTTACAATGAGCAGTTCTTC. The encoded protein is CASSSPIAGSYNEQFF.

This clonotype was seen repeatedly, ten times or more. The chain couples TRBV6-4 to TRBJ2-3, with 10 bases that match TRBD2. V trimming: 6 bases; J trimming: 0 bases; junction bases outside the gene matches: 9. The CDR3 has 17 amino acids. The germline CDR1 and CDR2 sequences are MRHNA and SNTAGT. CDR3 sequence reads: CASSEEAGGASTDTQYF. In nucleotides, the CDR3 is TGTGCCAGCAGCGAAGAAGCGGGAGGGGCTAGCACAGATACGCAGTATTTT.

As DNA, the CDR3 is TGCAGTGCTCCACTAGCGCATAGCACAGATACGCAGTATTTT. It specifies CSAPLAHSTDTQYF. This chain uses TRBV20-1 with TRBJ2-3; 7 nucleotides align to TRBD2. Germline V gives CDR1 DFQATT, CDR2 SNEGSKA (reference sequence). Germline trimming cut 5 bases from V and 0 bases from J; bases unmatched to any gene: 5. This CDR3 is 14 amino acids long.

In its sample, this clonotype was seen many times. J is TRBJ2-1 and V is TRBV3-1, with D unresolved. Germline CDR1 reads LGHDT; CDR2 reads YNNKEL (reference sequence). The V end was cut by 0 bases, the J end by 8 bases, with 11 bases between. This CDR3 is built from 14 residues. CDR3 DNA sequence: TGTGCCAGCAGCCAAGAGGACGAAGGCGATGAGCAGTTCTTC. Translating gives CASSQEDEGDEQFF.

This clonotype was counted a few times. CDR3 DNA sequence: TGTGCCAGCAGCTTAGGGGGCAGGGCGGCCTATGGCTACACCTTC. Protein product: CASSLGGRAAYGYTF. This chain joins TRBV7-9 and TRBJ1-2, with D perhaps matching TRBD1 (5 bases). The ends were cut back, 1 base at V and 4 bases at J, with 13 bases in the middle. The CDR3 length is 15 residues. Germline assignment: CDR1 SEHNR and CDR2 FQNEAQ (reference sequence).

This clonotype came up a few times. This chain joins TRBV20-1 and TRBJ2-5; D not resolved. The CDR3 totals 10 residues. The V end lost 6 bases, the J end lost 7 bases, and 9 bases lay between the germline ends. Germline-derived CDR1 and CDR2 are DFQATT and SNEGSKA (reference sequence). The CDR3 sequence: CSAVPGTQYF. Written as DNA, the CDR3 is TGCAGTGCCGTCCCGGGGACCCAGTACTTC.

This clonotype was counted many times. The CDR3 DNA reads as TGTGCCAGCAGCTGGACTAGCGGGGAATTCGGGGGTACGCAGTATTTT. It yields the protein CASSWTSGEFGGTQYF. The gene calls are TRBV7-2 and TRBJ2-3, with 12 bases aligning to TRBD2. This CDR3 spans 16 amino acids. J was trimmed by 8 bases and V by 4 bases; bases with no gene match: 10. Germline loops: CDR1 SGHTA, CDR2 FQGNSA.

Many counts were recorded for this clonotype. The chain links TRBV3-1 to TRBJ1-1; D possibly corresponds to TRBD1 (6 bases). The CDR3 loop spans 15 amino acids. The germline CDR1 and CDR2 sequences are LGHDT and YNNKEL (reference sequence). The germline V and J ends were trimmed by 1 base and 1 base, with 10 bases remaining between them. CDR3 bases: TGTGCCAGCAGCCAAGGCACAGGGAGGAACACTGAAGCTTTCTTT. As protein: CASSQGTGRNTEAFF.

This clonotype was found many times. This chain connects TRBV4-3 to TRBJ2-1; 7 bases align to TRBD2. The J segment lost 6 bases and the V segment lost 0 bases, leaving 2 bases of the junction unmatched. CDR3 length equals 14 residues. The germline gives CDR1 LGHNA, CDR2 YSLEER. CDR3 amino acids: CASSQEGTINEQFF. The CDR3 coding sequence is TGCGCCAGCAGCCAAGAGGGGACTATCAATGAGCAGTTCTTC.

The chain has TRBV6-2 or TRBV6-3 and TRBJ2-2, with D perhaps matching TRBD2 (5 bases). The V end was cut by 2 bases, the J end by 6 bases, with 16 bases between. CDR1 and CDR2 from the germline V gene are MNHEY and SVGEGT. This CDR3 contains 16 residues. The CDR3 protein is CASSYRPGEIAGELFF. The CDR3 DNA follows: TGTGCCAGCAGTTACAGACCCGGGGAGATCGCCGGGGAGCTGTTTTTT.

At least ten counts were recorded for this clonotype. This rearrangement joins TRBV20-1 to TRBJ2-4; D is uncertain. With 3 bases removed from V and 9 bases from J, the gap between germline ends came to 18 bases. The CDR3 covers 14 residues. Germline V gene lookup returns CDR1 DFQATT and CDR2 SNEGSKA (reference sequence). This CDR3 reads CSASIRTDTGIQYF. For the CDR3, the DNA is TGCAGTGCTAGTATACGAACAGACACTGGCATTCAGTACTTC.

A word on this clonotype: A much larger clone lies one base from this, so it may be a read error. The chain carries TRBV18 and TRBJ1-1; D gene unclear. Germline loops: CDR1 KGHSH, CDR2 LQKENI. The V gene lost 7 bases and the J gene lost 3 bases, with 15 bases spanning the gap. The CDR3 runs 14 residues. The CDR3 DNA reads as TGTGCCAGCTACCCCGGACGACTTCACACTGAAGCTTTCTTT. Its protein is CASYPGRLHTEAFF.

The chain carries TRBV28 and TRBJ1-4, with D possibly being TRBD1 (5 bases). This CDR3 comprises 17 residues. Trimming removed 1 base from V and 0 bases from J, with 12 bases in between. Per the germline V gene, CDR1 is MDHEN and CDR2 is SYDVKM. The CDR3 here is CASSLLIRVATNEKLFF. The CDR3 DNA is TGTGCCAGCAGTTTATTAATCAGGGTAGCAACTAATGAAAAACTGTTTTTT. Supplemented by reference TRBV28 and TRBJ1-4, the full variable domain reads DVKVTQSSRYLVKRTGEKVFLECVQDMDHENMFWYRQDPGLGLRLIYFSYDVKMKEKGDIPEGYSVSREKKERFSLILESASTNQTSMYLCASSLLIRVATNEKLFFGSGTQLSVL.